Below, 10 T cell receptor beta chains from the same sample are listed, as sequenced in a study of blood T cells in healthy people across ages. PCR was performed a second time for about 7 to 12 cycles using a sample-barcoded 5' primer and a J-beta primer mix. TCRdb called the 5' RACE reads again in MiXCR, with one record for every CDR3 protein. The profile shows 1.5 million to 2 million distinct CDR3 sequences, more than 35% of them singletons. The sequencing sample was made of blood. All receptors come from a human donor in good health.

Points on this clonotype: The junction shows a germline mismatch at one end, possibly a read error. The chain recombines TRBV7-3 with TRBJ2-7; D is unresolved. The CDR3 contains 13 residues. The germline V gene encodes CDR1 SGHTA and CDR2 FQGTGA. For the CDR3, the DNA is TGTACCAGCAGCCCGTCCAGCTCCTACGAGCAGTACTTC. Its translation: CTSSPSSSYEQYF.

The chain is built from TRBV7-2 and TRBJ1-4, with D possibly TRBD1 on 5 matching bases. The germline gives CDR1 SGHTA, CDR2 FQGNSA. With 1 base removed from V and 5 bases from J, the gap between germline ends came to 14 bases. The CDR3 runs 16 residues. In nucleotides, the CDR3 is TGTGCCAGCAGCTTAGGGGGTGGGGGGTTGAATGAAAAACTGTTTTTT. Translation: CASSLGGGGLNEKLFF.

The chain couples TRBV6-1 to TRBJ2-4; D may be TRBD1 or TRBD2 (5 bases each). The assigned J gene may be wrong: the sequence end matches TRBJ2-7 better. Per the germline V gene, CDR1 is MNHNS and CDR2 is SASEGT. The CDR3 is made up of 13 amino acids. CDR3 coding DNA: TGTGCCACTGGGACGGAAAGATTATACGAGCAGTACTTC. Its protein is CATGTERLYEQYF.

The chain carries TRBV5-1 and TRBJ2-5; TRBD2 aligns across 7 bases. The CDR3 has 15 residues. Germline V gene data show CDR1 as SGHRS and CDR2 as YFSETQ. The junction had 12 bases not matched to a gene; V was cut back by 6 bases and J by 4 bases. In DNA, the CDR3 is TGCGCCAGCACCCTTCTAGTTGGCGGGGGAGAGACCCAGTACTTC. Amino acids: CASTLLVGGGETQYF. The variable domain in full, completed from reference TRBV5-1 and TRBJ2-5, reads KAGVTQTPRYLIKTRGQQVTLSCSPISGHRSVSWYQQTPGQGLQFLFEYFSETQRNKGNFPGRFSGRQFSNSRSEMNVSTLELGDSALYLCASTLLVGGGETQYFGPGTRLLVL.

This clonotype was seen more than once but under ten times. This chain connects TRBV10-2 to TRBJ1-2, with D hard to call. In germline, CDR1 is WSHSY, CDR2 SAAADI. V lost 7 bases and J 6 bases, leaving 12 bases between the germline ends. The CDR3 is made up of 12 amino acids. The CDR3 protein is CASNERPDGYTF. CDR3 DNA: TGCGCCAGCAATGAACGGCCCGATGGCTACACCTTC.

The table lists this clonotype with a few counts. Here the CDR3 DNA reads TGTGCCAGCAGCGTATCGACTAGCGTCTCCTACGAGCAGTACTTC. Translation: CASSVSTSVSYEQYF. The chain recombines TRBV9 with TRBJ2-7; 8 positions agree with TRBD2. V shed 1 base, J shed 0 bases, and the junction held 3 bases outside the gene matches. There are 15 residues in the CDR3. Germline CDR1 and CDR2: SGDLS and YYNGEE.

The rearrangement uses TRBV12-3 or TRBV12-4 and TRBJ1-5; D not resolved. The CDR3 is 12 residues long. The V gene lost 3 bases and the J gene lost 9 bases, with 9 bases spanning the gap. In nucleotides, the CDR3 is TGTGCCAGCAGTTTTTCCCGGGGGCCCCAGCATTTT. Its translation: CASSFSRGPQHF.

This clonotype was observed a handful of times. The CDR3 DNA sequence: TGTGCCAGCAGCTTAGATCGCCGCGGGGAAGTGGTTGGCCCCCGGCGGAAGCAGTTCTTC. This encodes CASSLDRRGEVVGPRRKQFF. This chain connects TRBV11-2 to TRBJ2-1; a possible D gene is TRBD2 (6 bases). V shed 0 bases and J shed 11 bases, with 32 bases lying between them. This CDR3 region has 20 residues. CDR1 is SGHAT and CDR2 is FQNNGV in the germline V gene. The variable domain in full, completed from reference TRBV11-2 and TRBJ2-1, reads EAGVAQSPRYKIIEKRQSVAFWCNPISGHATLYWYQQILGQGPKLLIQFQNNGVVDDSQLPKDRFSAERLKGVDSTLKIQPAKLEDSAVYLCASSLDRRGEVVGPRRKQFFGPGTRLTVL.

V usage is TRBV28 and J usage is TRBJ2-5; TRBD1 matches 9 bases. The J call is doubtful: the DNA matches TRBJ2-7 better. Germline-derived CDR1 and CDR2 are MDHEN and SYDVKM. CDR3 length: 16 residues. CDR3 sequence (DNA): TGTGCCAGCAGTCTCATACCGGGACAGGGAATATACGAGCAGTACTTC. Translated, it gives CASSLIPGQGIYEQYF.

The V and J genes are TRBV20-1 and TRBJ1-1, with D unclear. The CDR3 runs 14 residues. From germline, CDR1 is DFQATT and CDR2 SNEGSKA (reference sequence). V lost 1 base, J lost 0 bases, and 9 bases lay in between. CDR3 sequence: CSARVGNMNTEAFF. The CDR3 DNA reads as TGCAGTGCTAGAGTCGGTAACATGAACACTGAAGCTTTCTTT.